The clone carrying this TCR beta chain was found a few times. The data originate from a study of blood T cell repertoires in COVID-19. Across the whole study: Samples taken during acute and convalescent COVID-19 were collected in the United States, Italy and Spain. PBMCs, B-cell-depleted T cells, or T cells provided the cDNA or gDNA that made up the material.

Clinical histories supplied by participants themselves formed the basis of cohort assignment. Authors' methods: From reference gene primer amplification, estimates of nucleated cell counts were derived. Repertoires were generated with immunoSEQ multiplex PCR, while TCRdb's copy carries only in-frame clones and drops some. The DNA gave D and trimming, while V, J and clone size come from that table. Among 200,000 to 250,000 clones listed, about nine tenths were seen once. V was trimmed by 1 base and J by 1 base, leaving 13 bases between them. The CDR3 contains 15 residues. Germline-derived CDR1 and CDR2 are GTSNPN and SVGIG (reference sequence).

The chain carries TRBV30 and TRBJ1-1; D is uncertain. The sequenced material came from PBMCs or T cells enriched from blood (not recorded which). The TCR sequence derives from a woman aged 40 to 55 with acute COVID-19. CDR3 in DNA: TGTGCCTGGAGTGAAGGAGGAGGGAGGAACACTGAAGCTTTCTTT. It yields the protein CAWSEGGGRNTEAFF.